The present T cell receptor (beta chain) was sequenced within a study of spatial heterogeneity in lung cancer. Study findings and constraints: Within tumors, counts of expanded alpha and beta TCRs tracked tumor mutation counts.

The CDR3 length is 15 residues. J was trimmed by 2 bases and V by 2 bases; bases with no gene match: 4. The germline gives CDR1 SGHTA, CDR2 FQGTGA. This clonotype rates as medium-sized (0.01 to 0.1%). The antigen is undetermined. TCRdb called the 5' RACE reads again in MiXCR, with one record for every CDR3 protein. The table lists 5,000 to 7,000 distinct CDR3 sequences, about 14% of them singletons. This sample's time point: sample taken at primary tumor resection. This receptor was taken from a male donor with early-stage non-small cell lung cancer. This specimen was lung tumor tissue, taken at surgery. The V and J genes are TRBV7-3 and TRBJ2-7; the match to TRBD1 covers 9 bases. CDR3 protein: CASSLGTGFAYEQYF. CDR3 bases: TGTGCCAGCAGCTTAGGGACAGGGTTTGCCTACGAGCAGTACTTC.